These 13 T cell receptor beta chains share one sample of origin, sequenced in a study of circulating CD8 cells and anti-PD-1 response in melanoma. From live CD3+CD8+TCRalphabeta+ cells, four PD-1 and/or TIGIT subsets were sorted. Using roughly 15 ng of total RNA, TCR libraries were made with the QIAseq Immune Repertoire TCR panel. TCRdb itself ran the reads through MiXCR, one entry per CDR3 protein. Among roughly 130 distinct CDR3 sequences, under 15% were seen once, and the ten largest hold less than 50%. The sequenced sample was CD8+ T cells from PBMCs, obtained at baseline or after one month of anti-PD-1 therapy (not recorded which). The receptor source for this set is a human donor with melanoma.

This clonotype is hyperexpanded (1% or more) by share. The V and J genes are TRBV6-1 and TRBJ2-7; D gene ambiguous. Germline-derived CDR1 and CDR2 are MNHNS and SASEGT. Trimming cost V 3 bases and J 2 bases, with 14 bases left between them. The CDR3 has 15 residues. The CDR3, as DNA: TGTGCCAGCAGTGATCATGGCAGCCTCCCCTACGAGCAGTACTTC. This codes for CASSDHGSLPYEQYF.

Sample share makes this clonotype medium-sized. The chain has TRBV5-6 and TRBJ2-3, with D maybe TRBD2 (6 bases). Germline-derived CDR1 and CDR2 are SGHDT and YYEEEE. Trimming took 4 bases from V and 5 from J, leaving 14 bases between them. The CDR3 loop spans 14 amino acids. CDR3 amino acids: CASSRGNPRDTQYF. The DNA of the CDR3 is TGTGCCAGCAGCCGCGGGAATCCTCGAGATACGCAGTATTTT.

By share, this clonotype counts as hyperexpanded. V usage is TRBV7-2 and J usage is TRBJ2-7; a possible D gene is TRBD1 (6 bases). CDR1 is SGHTA and CDR2 is FQGNSA in the germline V gene. Trimming took 5 bases from V and 2 from J, leaving 10 bases between them. This CDR3 contains 13 residues. The CDR3 DNA reads TGTGCCAGCAGCACAGGGCCCGCCTACGAGCAGTACTTC. Translation gives CASSTGPAYEQYF. The full variable domain, with the rest looked up from reference TRBV7-2 and TRBJ2-7, is GAGVSQSPSNKVTEKGKDVELRCDPISGHTALYWYRQSLGQGLEFLIYFQGNSAPDKSGLPSDRFSAERTGGSVSTLTIQRTQQEDSAVYLCASSTGPAYEQYFGPGTRLTVT.

For this clonotype: Compared with germline, one end of the junction differs, possibly owing to a read error. The V gene is TRBV6-5, the J gene TRBJ1-4, with D perhaps TRBD1 (6 bases). This CDR3 has 16 residues. Germline V lookup: CDR1 MNHEY, CDR2 SVGAGI. The CDR3 coding sequence is TGTGCCAGCAGTTACTCGACGGGGGGGCCTAATGAAGAACTGCTTTTT. Protein sequence: CASSYSTGGPNEELLF.

By sample share, this clonotype is large. This chain connects TRBV28 to TRBJ2-7; TRBD1 is a possible D gene (6 bases). Germline V lookup: CDR1 MDHEN, CDR2 SYDVKM. The CDR3 is made up of 16 amino acids. Between the trimmed V and J ends, which lost 4 bases and 2 bases, there was a span of 18 bases. The CDR3 sequence: CASSSTRDTYTYEQYF. The CDR3 DNA is TGTGCCAGCAGTTCGACCCGGGACACATACACCTACGAGCAGTACTTC.

In the case of this clonotype: This clone may be a read error of a much larger clone one base away. V and J are TRBV7-9 and TRBJ1-4, with D tentatively TRBD1 (6 bases). This CDR3 comprises 15 residues. Germline CDR1 reads SEHNR; CDR2 reads FQNEAQ (reference sequence). CDR3 bases: TGTGCCAACAGCCTCATAAAGGGGGGAGATGAAGAACTGTTTTTT. Its translation: CANSLIKGGDEELFF.

This clonotype is termed hyperexpanded. The rearrangement uses TRBV14 and TRBJ2-1, with D hard to call. Germline V lookup: CDR1 SGHDN, CDR2 FVKESK. The CDR3 spans 14 residues. Trimming took 1 base from V and 2 from J, leaving 6 bases between them. The CDR3 loop is CASSQGSAYNEQFF. The CDR3 nucleotides are TGTGCCAGCAGCCAAGGCAGCGCCTACAATGAGCAGTTCTTC. The full variable domain, completed using reference TRBV14 and TRBJ2-1, is EAGVTQFPSHSVIEKGQTVTLRCDPISGHDNLYWYRRVMGKEIKFLLHFVKESKQDESGMPNNRFLAERTGGTYSTLKVQPAELEDSGVYFCASSQGSAYNEQFFGPGTRLTVL.

This clonotype rates as medium-sized. The chain recombines TRBV30 with TRBJ1-1; the D is unclear. Germline CDR1 is GTSNPN and CDR2 is SVGIG (reference sequence). Deletions cut 3 bases from V and 6 bases from J, with 20 bases between. The CDR3 totals 15 residues. The chain's CDR3 is CAWSGTGGLYSEAFF. The CDR3 bases are TGTGCCTGGAGCGGTACGGGAGGACTGTACTCTGAAGCTTTCTTT.

This clonotype qualifies as large. This rearrangement joins TRBV6-4 to TRBJ2-1; D gene unclear. The CDR3 runs 13 residues. Germline values: CDR1 MRHNA, CDR2 SNTAGT. V was pared by 3 bases and J by 6 bases, with 9 bases between. As DNA, the CDR3 is TGTGCCAGCAGTGAGTCGGAAACCAATGAGCAGTTCTTC. Translation gives CASSESETNEQFF.

The CDR3 sequence is CASSRLAKGTDTQYF. The CDR3 region has the DNA TGTGCCAGCAGCCGGCTAGCGAAGGGCACAGATACGCAGTATTTT. The chain joins TRBV7-3 to TRBJ2-3, with D perhaps matching TRBD2 (6 bases). The CDR3 contains 15 residues. Trimming removed 5 bases at V and 1 base at J, with 13 bases between. Germline CDR1 reads SGHTA; CDR2 reads FQGTGA.

This clonotype is large within its sample. This may arise from a read error, as a much more abundant clone is one base away. The chain has TRBV20-1 and TRBJ2-7, with 8 positions matching TRBD2. CDR3 length: 17 residues. Per germline, CDR1 DFQATT and CDR2 SNEGSKA (reference sequence). The CDR3: CSARDWQFSGRANEQCF. CDR3 nucleotides: TGCAGTGCTAGAGATTGGCAGTTTTCCGGGAGGGCCAACGAGCAGTGCTTC.

This clonotype ranks as large. This CDR3 reads CASSPTSENTEAFF. In nucleotides, the CDR3 is TGTGCCAGCTCACCAACGTCGGAGAACACTGAAGCTTTCTTT. V usage is TRBV18 and J usage is TRBJ1-1; D is unclear. This CDR3 is 14 amino acids long. Looked up from germline, CDR1 is KGHSH and CDR2 is LQKENI. Between the trimmed V and J ends, which lost 2 bases and 1 base, there was a span of 8 bases.

This clonotype is deemed large. A single base separates this from a much larger clone, so it may be a read error. This rearrangement joins TRBV4-3 to TRBJ2-6; maybe TRBD2 (5 bases). The CDR3 totals 17 residues. Trimming shortened V by 0 bases and J by 0 bases, and 9 bases separated the two germline ends. CDR1 and CDR2 (germline): LGHNA, YSLEER. CDR3 amino acids: CASSQDGEGSGANVLTF. The CDR3 DNA is TGCGCCAGCAGCCAAGATGGTGAGGGCTCTGGGGCCAACGTCCTGACTTTC.